The source of this T cell receptor beta chain is a study of CD8 T cells in ankylosing spondylitis. Making use of molecular barcodes, quantitative 5'-RACE generated TCR beta libraries. TCRdb reprocessed the 5' RACE reads with MiXCR, giving one entry per CDR3 protein. The data show 380,000 or so distinct CDR3 sequences, roughly 20% seen once. With 2 bases removed from V and 3 bases from J, the gap between germline ends came to 14 bases. This CDR3 is 16 amino acids long. Germline V gene sequence: CDR1 SGHVS, CDR2 FQNEAQ. General study points: Blood of patients with ankylosing spondylitis appeared to be characterized by a TCR beta motif of several highly homologous variants. A CD8+ phenotype characterized the disease-linked clones, which were relatively rare in peripheral blood.

This clonotype has more than one count but fewer than ten. No antigen is known for it. This receptor was obtained from a male donor with ankylosing spondylitis or in good health (not recorded which). This sequence joins TRBV7-8 and TRBJ2-1, with a weak D call TRBD1 (5 bases). The sample was blood, either unsorted or a sorted T cell fraction (not recorded which). CDR3 loop: CASSLWVRVVYNEQFF. DNA of the CDR3: TGTGCCAGCAGCTTATGGGTCAGGGTGGTCTACAATGAGCAGTTCTTC.